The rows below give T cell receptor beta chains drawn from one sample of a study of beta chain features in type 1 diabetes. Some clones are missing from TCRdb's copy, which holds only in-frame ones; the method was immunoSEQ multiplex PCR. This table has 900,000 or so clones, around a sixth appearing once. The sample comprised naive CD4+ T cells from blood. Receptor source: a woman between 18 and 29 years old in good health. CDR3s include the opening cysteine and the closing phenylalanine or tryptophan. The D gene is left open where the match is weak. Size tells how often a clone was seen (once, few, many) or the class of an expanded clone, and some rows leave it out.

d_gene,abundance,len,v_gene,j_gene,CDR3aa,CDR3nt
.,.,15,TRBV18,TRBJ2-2,CASSPERGNTGELFF,TGTGCCAGCTCACCGGAACGGGGGAACACCGGGGAGCTGTTTTTT
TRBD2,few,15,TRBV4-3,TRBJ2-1,CASSHRLAYLNEQFF,TGCGCCAGCAGCCATAGACTAGCCTACTTGAATGAGCAGTTCTTC
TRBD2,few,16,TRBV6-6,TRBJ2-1,CASSYPTSGRAGEQFF,TGTGCCAGCAGTTACCCGACTAGCGGGAGGGCCGGGGAGCAGTTCTTC
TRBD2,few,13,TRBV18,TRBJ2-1,CASSPPGGDEQFF,TGTGCCAGCTCACCCCCCGGGGGGGATGAGCAGTTCTTC
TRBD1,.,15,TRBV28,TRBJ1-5,CASSRDRSGLQPQHF,TGTGCCAGCAGCCGGGACAGGTCTGGGTTGCAGCCCCAGCATTTT
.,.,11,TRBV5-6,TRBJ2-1,CASSRNYEQFF,TGTGCCAGCAGCCGAAACTATGAGCAGTTCTTC
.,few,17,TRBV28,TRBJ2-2,CASRASWSALNTGELFF,TGTGCCAGCCGGGCCTCGTGGTCGGCTCTTAACACCGGGGAGCTGTTTTTT
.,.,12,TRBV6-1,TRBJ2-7,CASSEISYEQYF,TGTGCCAGCAGTGAAATTAGCTACGAGCAGTACTTC
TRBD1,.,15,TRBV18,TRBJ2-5,CASSPRTGLVETQYF,TGTGCCAGCTCACCACGGACAGGGTTGGTGGAGACCCAGTACTTC
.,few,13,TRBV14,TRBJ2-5,CASSQRGLETQYF,TGTGCCAGCAGCCAACGAGGGTTGGAGACCCAGTACTTC
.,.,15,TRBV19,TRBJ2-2,CASRSTASNTGELFF,TGTGCCAGTAGATCAACCGCTTCGAACACCGGGGAGCTGTTTTTT
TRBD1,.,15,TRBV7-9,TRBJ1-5,CASIRRGPRHQPQHF,TGTGCCAGCATCAGAAGGGGGCCCCGCCATCAGCCCCAGCATTTT
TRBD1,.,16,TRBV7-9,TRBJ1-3,CASSLDSTGSGNTIYF,TGTGCCAGCAGCTTAGATTCGACAGGGAGTGGAAACACCATATATTTT
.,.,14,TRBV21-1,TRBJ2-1,CASSKGDSYNEQFF,TGTGCCAGCAGCAAAGGGGACTCCTACAATGAGCAGTTCTTC
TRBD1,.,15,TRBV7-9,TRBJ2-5,CASSPTQGAVETQYF,TGTGCCAGCAGTCCAACCCAGGGGGCGGTAGAGACCCAGTACTTC
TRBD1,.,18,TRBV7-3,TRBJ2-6,CASSSTGTGGRGANVLTF,TGTGCCAGCAGCTCCACCGGGACAGGGGGCCGAGGGGCCAACGTCCTGACTTTC
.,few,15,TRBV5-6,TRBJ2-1,CASSLLTGNHNEQFF,TGTGCCAGCAGCTTGCTTACCGGGAACCACAATGAGCAGTTCTTC
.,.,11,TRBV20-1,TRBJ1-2,CSARPAGGYTF,TGCAGTGCTAGGCCGGCGGGCGGCTACACCTTC
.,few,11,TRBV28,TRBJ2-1,CASSLQNEQFF,TGTGCCAGCAGTTTACAAAATGAGCAGTTCTTC
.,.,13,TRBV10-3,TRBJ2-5,CAITATVGYEQYF,TGTGCCATCACCGCGACCGTCGGATATGAGCAGTACTTC
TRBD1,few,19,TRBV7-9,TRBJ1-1,CASSLHPRTSGTGRTEAFF,TGTGCCAGCAGCTTACATCCCCGAACATCCGGGACAGGGAGGACTGAAGCTTTCTTT
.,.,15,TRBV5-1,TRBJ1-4,CASSLGLQNDEKLFF,TGCGCCAGCAGCTTGGGTCTACAGAACGATGAAAAACTGTTTTTT
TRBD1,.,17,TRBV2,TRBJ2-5,CASFPGGYTRAIETQYF,TGTGCCAGCTTTCCAGGGGGCTATACACGGGCTATCGAGACCCAGTACTTC
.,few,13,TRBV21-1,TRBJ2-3,CASKRGGEDTQYF,TGTGCCTCAAAAAGGGGAGGGGAAGATACGCAGTATTTT
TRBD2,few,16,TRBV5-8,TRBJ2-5,CASSLGLAGNKETQYF,TGTGCCAGCAGCTTGGGACTAGCGGGAAACAAAGAGACCCAGTACTTC
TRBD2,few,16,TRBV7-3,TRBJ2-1,CASSLTGTSGYNEQFF,TGTGCCAGCAGCTTAACCGGGACTAGCGGATACAATGAGCAGTTCTTC
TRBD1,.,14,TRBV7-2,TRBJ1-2,CASSARQGDYGYTF,TGTGCCAGCAGCGCCCGACAGGGTGATTATGGCTACACCTTC
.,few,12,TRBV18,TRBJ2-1,CASSPRSDEQFF,TGTGCCAGCTCACCTAGGAGCGATGAGCAGTTCTTC
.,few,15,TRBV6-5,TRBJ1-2,CASRLGLHLNYGYTF,TGTGCCAGCAGGTTGGGACTGCATTTAAACTATGGCTACACCTTC